This T cell receptor beta chain appears in the sequencing data of a study of T cells expressing NK-cell markers. Study background: HCMV serostatus: seven of eight sequenced donors positive, one negative. Study results and caveats: It remained uncertain whether the expanded NKG2C+ T cell clones were specific for HCMV antigens.

Libraries used 5'RACE template switching adding universal primer site and UMIs. TCRdb re-called the 5' RACE reads; one entry per CDR3 protein, DNA not given. Its clone listing holds 300,000 to 450,000 distinct CDR3 sequences. The CDR3 runs to 16 residues. CDR1 and CDR2 from the germline V gene are SEHNR and FQNEAQ (reference sequence). As for this clonotype: Its target is not known.

The sequencing sample was made of blood T cells: a sorted CD56 or NKG2C T cell subset, CD4+ or CD8+ T cells, or bulk PBMC T cells (not recorded which). The chain is built from TRBV7-9 and TRBJ1-1; lacking DNA, the TRBD1 call made by TCRdb goes unchecked. The TCR sequence derives from a man between 18 and 69 years old in good health. CDR3 sequence reads: CASSPRQGNMNTEAFF.